The 4 T cell receptor beta chains below were found in one sample sequenced in a study of cytomegalovirus exposure and HLA in healthy donors. The PCR ran on 60 Vbeta and 13 Jbeta primers. Data came from immunoSEQ multiplex PCR; TCRdb stores just in-frame clones and leaves some out. The table lists roughly 100,000 clones, roughly 15% of them singletons. The specimen was PBMCs. Receptors originate from a female donor in good health and CMV-seronegative.

The DNA for the CDR3 is TGTGCCAGCTGGGGCAGGGGGAATGGGAACTATGGCTACACCTTC. Its translation: CASWGRGNGNYGYTF. The chain joins TRBV27 to TRBJ1-2; 7 bases are shared with TRBD1. The ends lost 8 bases at V and 2 bases at J; junction bases unmatched: 11. The germline gives CDR1 MNHEY, CDR2 SMNVEV (reference sequence). CDR3 length: 15 residues.

A few counts support this clone. The chain uses TRBV7-9 and TRBJ2-1; TRBD2 is a possible D gene (5 bases). Germline loops: CDR1 SEHNR, CDR2 FQNEAQ (reference sequence). Trimming removed 0 bases from V and 8 bases from J, with 11 bases in between. This CDR3 spans 14 amino acids. CDR3 in DNA: TGTGCCAGCAGCTTAGCGCCTGACGGGGATGAGCAGTTCTTC. This sequence encodes CASSLAPDGDEQFF.

The rearrangement joins TRBV7-9 to TRBJ2-3, with TRBD1 identical over 8 bases. V shed 5 bases and J 3 bases; nucleotides not matched to a gene: 7. Germline V CDR1 and CDR2: SEHNR, FQNEAQ (reference sequence). The CDR3 is made up of 15 amino acids. CDR3 DNA sequence: TGTGCCAGCAGCGGACAGGGCCGAAGGACAGATACGCAGTATTTT. This encodes CASSGQGRRTDTQYF. The whole variable domain, remainder taken from reference TRBV7-9 and TRBJ2-3, is DTGVSQNPRHKITKRGQNVTFRCDPISEHNRLYWYRQTLGQGPEFLTYFQNEAQLEKSRLLSDRFSAERPKGSFSTLEIQRTEQGDSAMYLCASSGQGRRTDTQYFGPGTRLTVL.

The J gene is TRBJ2-4, the V gene TRBV11-2; 9 nucleotides match TRBD1. V lost 7 bases, J lost 0 bases, and 13 bases stayed unmatched. The CDR3 is 18 amino acids. Germline V gives CDR1 SGHAT, CDR2 FQNNGV. Written as DNA, the CDR3 is TGTGCCAGCATTAAAACAGGGGGCCCCACTCTAGCCAAAAACATTCAGTACTTC. Its protein is CASIKTGGPTLAKNIQYF.